The next 8 T cell receptor beta chains were all read from a single sample in a study of T cells in Graves' hyperthyroidism and ophthalmopathy. Amplification yielded TCR beta CDR3 regions, with RNA transcripts as the source. The HTBI primer set served for first-round RT-PCR of the TCR CDR3. In TCRdb, the multiplex PCR reads were re-called with MiXCR into one record per CDR3 protein. The data show around 520,000 distinct CDR3 sequences, with roughly a quarter seen just once and about 11% held by the top ten. Sequencing was performed on blood. The receptor set was obtained from a woman aged 30 to 39 with Graves' ophthalmopathy.

This clonotype was seen ten or more times. Because the CDR3 is missing its conserved closing phenylalanine or tryptophan, this is likely a read error. The V gene is TRBV2, the J gene TRBJ2-7, with 9 bases fitting TRBD1. Losses at the gene ends were 7 bases for V and 2 bases for J; bases not matched to a gene: 3. The length of the CDR3 is 13 residues. Germline V gene sequence: CDR1 SNHLY, CDR2 FYNNEI. The CDR3: CASKDRGTYEQYL. CDR3 bases: TGTGCCAGCAAGGACAGGGGCACCTACGAGCAGTACCTC.

This clonotype was counted many times. The rearrangement links TRBV7-9 to TRBJ1-1; D remains ambiguous. Germline V lookup: CDR1 SEHNR, CDR2 FQNEAQ (reference sequence). The ends were cut back, 7 bases at V and 4 bases at J, with 13 bases in the middle. The CDR3 consists of 13 residues. The DNA for the CDR3 is TGTGCCAGCACCCCCCTTAGGTTCACTGAAGCTTTCTTT. Encoded protein: CASTPLRFTEAFF.

In nucleotides, the CDR3 is TGTGCCAGCAGCCCGAGGCAGCCTTACGAGCAGTACTTC. It is translated as CASSPRQPYEQYF. This chain joins TRBV2 and TRBJ2-7; D unclear. Germline CDR1 and CDR2: SNHLY and FYNNEI. The CDR3 contains 13 residues. V shed 6 bases and J shed 4 bases, with 13 bases lying between them.

The sample holds a few counts of this clonotype. The rearrangement joins TRBV7-9 to TRBJ1-2, with D unresolved. Germline V lookup: CDR1 SEHNR, CDR2 FQNEAQ (reference sequence). Trimming took off 0 bases at V and 2 bases at J, with 10 bases between the two ends. The CDR3 extends over 15 amino acids. DNA of the CDR3: TGTGCCAGCAGCTTAGCGCGGAACAGCAACTATGGCTACACCTTC. Translated: CASSLARNSNYGYTF.

About this clonotype: One end of the junction varies from germline; a read error may be responsible. The J gene is TRBJ1-5, the V gene TRBV2; a possible D gene is TRBD1 (6 bases). There are 20 residues in the CDR3. Looked up from germline, CDR1 is SNHLY and CDR2 is FYNNEI. The DNA for the CDR3 is TGTGCCAGCAGTGCCGAAGGTATAATTACAGGGTGGATTAGCAATCAGCCCCAGGATTTT. It is translated as CASSAEGIITGWISNQPQDF. Drawing the rest from reference TRBV2 and TRBJ1-5, the complete variable domain is EPEVTQTPSHQVTQMGQEVILRCVPISNHLYFYWYRQILGQKVEFLVSFYNNEISEKSEIFDDQFSVERPDGSNFTLKIRSTKLEDSAMYFCASSAEGIITGWISNQPQDFGDGTRLSIL.

Many counts were recorded for this clonotype. The rearrangement joins TRBV19 to TRBJ2-6, with TRBD1 matching over 7 bases. The CDR3 length is 15 residues. Unmatched junction bases numbered 1, after V lost 4 bases and J lost 1 base. The V gene's germline CDR1 is LNHDA and CDR2 SQIVND (reference sequence). The CDR3 nucleotides read TGTGCCAGTAGTACGGACAGGTCTGGGGCCAACGTCCTGACTTTC. It is translated as CASSTDRSGANVLTF.

This clonotype was seen many times. The gene calls are TRBV5-1 and TRBJ2-5; D not resolved. The germline V and J ends were trimmed by 2 bases and 1 base, with 6 bases remaining between them. Germline-derived CDR1 and CDR2 are SGHRS and YFSETQ. There are 13 residues in the CDR3. The CDR3 loop reads CASSFTAQETQYF. The CDR3 DNA is TGCGCCAGCAGCTTCACGGCCCAAGAGACCCAGTACTTC.

This rearrangement joins TRBV20-1 to TRBJ1-1; perhaps TRBD1 as D (5 bases). Trimming pared 1 base from V and 0 bases from J, leaving 9 bases between. The V gene's germline CDR1 is DFQATT and CDR2 SNEGSKA (reference sequence). CDR3 length equals 14 residues. The CDR3 DNA reads TGCAGTGCTAGAGGGACGACAGTGAACACTGAAGCTTTCTTT. Translated: CSARGTTVNTEAFF.